These 15 T cell receptor beta chains originate from one sample sequenced in a study of a mutant IDH1 vaccine in newly diagnosed glioma. Noted time point: week 35, safety follow-up. Topical imiquimod accompanied each vaccine dose, which consisted of 300 ug of mutant IDH1 20-mer peptide. These receptors are not linked to any known antigen. The protocol was immunoSEQ multiplex PCR, while the TCRdb copy is restricted to in-frame clones and leaves out a portion. The sample has approximately 61,000 clones; 80% to 90% are singletons. The sequenced sample was PBMCs, obtained from a glioma patient whose treatment included an IDH1 peptide vaccine. These receptors originate from a middle-aged man with glioma.

The chain links TRBV14 to TRBJ1-2, with D tentatively TRBD1 (5 bases). The germline V gene has CDR1 SGHDN and CDR2 FVKESK. The germline V and J ends were trimmed by 1 base and 4 bases, with 10 bases remaining between them. The CDR3 has 14 amino acids. In DNA form, the CDR3 reads TGTGCCAGCAGCCAAGTCCAGGGACCCTATGGCTACACCTTC. This encodes CASSQVQGPYGYTF.

The V call is TRBV28, the J call TRBJ1-4; D may be TRBD1 (5 bases). Germline V gene data show CDR1 as MDHEN and CDR2 as SYDVKM. The CDR3 length is 12 residues. With 5 bases removed from V and 10 bases from J, the gap between germline ends came to 11 bases. CDR3 DNA: TGTGCCAGCAGTCCGACCGGGACAAAACTGTTTTTT. The encoded protein is CASSPTGTKLFF.

The gene calls are TRBV5-1 and TRBJ2-7; possible D gene TRBD1, 6 bases. This CDR3 contains 16 residues. Per germline, CDR1 SGHRS and CDR2 YFSETQ. V gave up 0 bases and J gave up 3 bases, with 16 bases separating them. CDR3 nucleotide sequence: TGCGCCAGCAGCTTGGCACAGGGCGGTAATTTCTACGAGCAGTACTTC. Protein sequence: CASSLAQGGNFYEQYF.

This chain links TRBV7-9 with TRBJ2-3, with D unclear. The CDR3 is 14 amino acids. Trimming took off 1 base at V and 0 bases at J, with 5 bases between the two ends. Germline CDR1 SEHNR, CDR2 FQNEAQ (reference sequence). The CDR3 DNA reads as TGTGCCAGCAGCTTAGTGACTAGCACAGATACGCAGTATTTT. Encoded protein: CASSLVTSTDTQYF.

This chain joins TRBV7-2 and TRBJ1-2; weak D call: TRBD1 (6 bases). V was cut by 1 base and J by 4 bases, with 16 bases left in between. Germline V gene lookup returns CDR1 SGHTA and CDR2 FQGNSA. This CDR3 is 16 amino acids long. CDR3 sequence reads: CASSLDGGPRVYGYTF. The DNA of the CDR3 is TGTGCCAGCAGCTTAGACGGGGGGCCGCGGGTCTATGGCTACACCTTC.

This rearrangement joins TRBV27 to TRBJ2-7; D is undetermined. The CDR3 has 13 residues. Trimming took off 3 bases at V and 4 bases at J, with 10 bases between the two ends. Germline V CDR1 and CDR2: MNHEY, SMNVEV (reference sequence). CDR3 nucleotide sequence: TGTGCCAGCAGTTTGGGCGCACTTTACGAGCAGTACTTC. Protein sequence: CASSLGALYEQYF.

The chain links TRBV4-1 to TRBJ2-5, with TRBD2 identical over 9 bases. The J call is in doubt because the DNA end fits TRBJ2-7 better. Germline CDR1 is MGHRA and CDR2 is YSYEKL. The CDR3 loop spans 18 amino acids. The CDR3 loop reads CASSQGLGLAGKGYEQYF. The CDR3 nucleotides are TGCGCCAGCAGCCAAGGTTTGGGACTAGCAGGGAAAGGCTACGAGCAGTACTTC.

The chain recombines TRBV19 with TRBJ1-2, with TRBD1 as a possible D gene (6 bases). Germline CDR1 is LNHDA and CDR2 is SQIVND (reference sequence). Between the trimmed V and J ends, which lost 6 bases and 5 bases, there was a span of 16 bases. This CDR3 region has 14 residues. In nucleotides, the CDR3 is TGTGCCAGTAGAAACAGGGATTTGCGGTATGGCTACACCTTC. This gives the protein CASRNRDLRYGYTF.

V gene TRBV5-1 combines with J gene TRBJ1-1; 7 positions match TRBD1. Trimming at V came to 2 bases and at J to 5 bases, leaving 6 bases not matched to a gene. The CDR3 has 14 amino acids. CDR1 is SGHRS and CDR2 is YFSETQ in the germline V gene. CDR3 bases: TGCGCCAGCAGCTTCGGTCAGGGGGGTACTGAAGCTTTCTTT. It codes for CASSFGQGGTEAFF.

This chain connects TRBV7-9 to TRBJ2-4; 13 bases are a match to TRBD2. V gave up 5 bases and J gave up 7 bases; unmatched junction bases: 5. Germline CDR1 is SEHNR and CDR2 is FQNEAQ (reference sequence). The CDR3 sequence is 15 residues long. The CDR3 protein is CASSVGLAGLNIQYF. Written as DNA, the CDR3 is TGTGCCAGCAGCGTGGGACTAGCGGGACTCAACATTCAGTACTTC.

This clone appeared a few times. The chain has TRBV27 and TRBJ2-1; possible D gene TRBD2, 5 bases. CDR3 length equals 12 residues. With 5 bases removed from V and 6 bases from J, the gap between germline ends came to 8 bases. Germline CDR1 is MNHEY and CDR2 is SMNVEV (reference sequence). The CDR3 DNA is TGTGCCAGCAGTGTCCGGGGCAATGAGCAGTTCTTC. Translating it yields CASSVRGNEQFF.

The V call is TRBV9, the J call TRBJ2-1; 7 positions agree with TRBD1. V shed 0 bases and J 6 bases; nucleotides not matched to a gene: 3. The germline gives CDR1 SGDLS, CDR2 YYNGEE. The CDR3 is made up of 14 amino acids. The CDR3 DNA sequence: TGTGCCAGCAGCGTAGGAGGGACAGTCAATGAGCAGTTCTTC. This encodes CASSVGGTVNEQFF.

V gene TRBV5-4 combines with J gene TRBJ1-4; D possibly corresponds to TRBD1 (6 bases). CDR1 SGHNT and CDR2 YYREEE come from the germline V gene (reference sequence). V dropped 3 bases and J dropped 7 bases, with 10 bases sitting between them. The CDR3 extends over 13 amino acids. The CDR3 DNA sequence: TGTGCCAGCAGCTCCCCGGACAGTGAAAAACTGTTTTTT. Its translation is CASSSPDSEKLFF. Looking up the rest from reference TRBV5-4 and TRBJ1-4 gives the full variable domain: ETGVTQSPTHLIKTRGQQVTLRCSSQSGHNTVSWYQQALGQGPQFIFQYYREEENGRGNFPPRFSGLQFPNYSSELNVNALELDDSALYLCASSSPDSEKLFFGSGTQLSVL.

The rearrangement links TRBV27 to TRBJ2-1; D tentatively fits TRBD1 or TRBD2 (5 bases each). The germline V gene has CDR1 MNHEY and CDR2 SMNVEV (reference sequence). CDR3 length: 13 residues. The V gene lost 8 bases and the J gene lost 9 bases, with 17 bases spanning the gap. In DNA, the CDR3 is TGTGCCAGCGGCAGGGACCGCATGACTGAGCAGTTCTTC. Translating it yields CASGRDRMTEQFF.

The chain joins TRBV10-1 to TRBJ2-2; D not resolved. Per the germline V gene, CDR1 is WNHNN and CDR2 is SYGVQD (reference sequence). CDR3 length equals 15 residues. V lost 5 bases and J 6 bases, leaving 16 bases between the germline ends. CDR3 coding DNA: TGCGCCAGCAGTCTTATAGGACGTCCGCCCGGGGAGCTGTTTTTT. Translated, it gives CASSLIGRPPGELFF.